This TCR beta chain is from a study of shared clonotypes between healthy human individuals. Study observations and caveats: Naive subsets generally exceeded memory subsets in estimated richness.

To note about this clone: Its matching antigen is unknown.

Every contributor of samples was a Caucasian grown-up residing in Nashville, Tennessee. This CDR3 is built from 15 residues. Trimming shortened V by 2 bases and J by 4 bases, and 14 bases separated the two germline ends. Per germline, CDR1 SNHLY and CDR2 FYNNEI. Each sorted subset replicate got 200 ng genomic DNA, around 29,000 genomes. This table comes from immunoSEQ multiplex PCR, and its TCRdb copy is limited to in-frame clones, with some not included. The sample records millions of clones, approximately 90% being singletons. The chain carries TRBV2 and TRBJ1-2, with D unclear. Sequencing input: naive CD4+ T cells sorted from blood. Subset denoted: CD45RA+ positively selected. This receptor was taken from a man aged 18-30 years in good health. The CDR3 sequence: CASSEIYGSSYGYTF. CDR3 bases: TGTGCCAGCAGTGAAATATATGGCAGTTCCTATGGCTACACCTTC.